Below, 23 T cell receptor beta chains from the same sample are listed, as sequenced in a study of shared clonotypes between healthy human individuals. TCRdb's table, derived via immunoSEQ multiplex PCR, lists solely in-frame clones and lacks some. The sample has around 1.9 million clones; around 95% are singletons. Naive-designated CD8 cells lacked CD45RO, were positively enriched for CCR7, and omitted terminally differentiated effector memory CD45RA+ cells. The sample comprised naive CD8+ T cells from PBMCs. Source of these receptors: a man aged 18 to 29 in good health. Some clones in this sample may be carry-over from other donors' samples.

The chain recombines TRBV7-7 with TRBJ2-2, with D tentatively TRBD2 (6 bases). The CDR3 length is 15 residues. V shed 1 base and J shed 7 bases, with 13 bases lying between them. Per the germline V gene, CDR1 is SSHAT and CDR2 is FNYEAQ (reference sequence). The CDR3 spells CASSLDPGDGGELFF. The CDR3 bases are TGTGCCAGCAGCTTAGACCCGGGAGACGGCGGGGAGCTGTTTTTT.

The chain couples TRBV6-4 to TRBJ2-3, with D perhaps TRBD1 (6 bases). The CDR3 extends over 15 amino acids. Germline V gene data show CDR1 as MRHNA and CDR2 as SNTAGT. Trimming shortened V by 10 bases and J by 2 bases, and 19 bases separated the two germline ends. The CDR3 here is CATAHPTGHTDTQYF. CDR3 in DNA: TGTGCCACCGCCCACCCGACAGGACACACAGATACGCAGTATTTT.

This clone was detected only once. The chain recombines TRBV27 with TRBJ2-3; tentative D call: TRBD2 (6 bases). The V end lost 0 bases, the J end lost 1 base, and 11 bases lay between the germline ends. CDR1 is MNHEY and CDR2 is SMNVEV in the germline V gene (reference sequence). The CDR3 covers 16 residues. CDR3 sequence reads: CASSLSLAGRTDTQYF. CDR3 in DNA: TGTGCCAGCAGTTTATCGCTGGCGGGGCGCACAGATACGCAGTATTTT.

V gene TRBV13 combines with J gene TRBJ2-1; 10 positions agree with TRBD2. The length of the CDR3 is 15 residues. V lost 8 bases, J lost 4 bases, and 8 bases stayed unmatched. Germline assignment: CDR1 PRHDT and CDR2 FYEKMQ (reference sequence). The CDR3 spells CASGVAGGRYNEQFF. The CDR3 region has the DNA TGTGCCAGCGGAGTAGCGGGAGGAAGGTACAATGAGCAGTTCTTC.

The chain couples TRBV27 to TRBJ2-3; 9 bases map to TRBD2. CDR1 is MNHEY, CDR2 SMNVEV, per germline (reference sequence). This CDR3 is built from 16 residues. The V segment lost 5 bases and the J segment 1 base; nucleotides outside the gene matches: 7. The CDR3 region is CASSPQLAGGTDTQYF. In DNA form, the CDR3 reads TGTGCCAGCAGTCCACAACTAGCGGGTGGCACAGATACGCAGTATTTT.

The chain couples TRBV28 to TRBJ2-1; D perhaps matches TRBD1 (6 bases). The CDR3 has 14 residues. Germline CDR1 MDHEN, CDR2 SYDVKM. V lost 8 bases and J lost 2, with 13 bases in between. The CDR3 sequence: CASARRGTYNEQFF. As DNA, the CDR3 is TGTGCCAGCGCCCGCAGGGGAACCTACAATGAGCAGTTCTTC.

CDR3 in amino acids: CASSGDTDGWGEKLFF. As DNA, the CDR3 is TGTGCCAGTAGTGGAGACACGGACGGGTGGGGCGAAAAACTGTTTTTT. The V call is TRBV19, the J call TRBJ1-4; a possible D gene is TRBD1 (5 bases). V was cut by 5 bases and J by 8 bases, with 21 bases left in between. The CDR3 contains 16 residues. Germline V gene data show CDR1 as LNHDA and CDR2 as SQIVND (reference sequence).

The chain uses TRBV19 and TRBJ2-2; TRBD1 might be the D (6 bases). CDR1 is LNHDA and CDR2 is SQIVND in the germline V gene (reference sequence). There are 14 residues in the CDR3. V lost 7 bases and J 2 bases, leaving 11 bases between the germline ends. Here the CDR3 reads CASKGHLNTGELFF. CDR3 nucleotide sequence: TGTGCCAGTAAGGGACACCTCAACACCGGGGAGCTGTTTTTT.

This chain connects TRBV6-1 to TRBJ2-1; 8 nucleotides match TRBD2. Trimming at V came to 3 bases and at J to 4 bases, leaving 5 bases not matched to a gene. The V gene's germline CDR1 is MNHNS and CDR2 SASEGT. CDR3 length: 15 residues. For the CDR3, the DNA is TGTGCCAGCAGTGAGGATAGCGGGGCGTACAATGAGCAGTTCTTC. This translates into CASSEDSGAYNEQFF.

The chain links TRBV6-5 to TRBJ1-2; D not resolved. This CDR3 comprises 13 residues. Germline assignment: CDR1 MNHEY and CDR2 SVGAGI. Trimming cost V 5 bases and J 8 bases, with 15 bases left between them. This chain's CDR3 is CASSPSPLSGYTF. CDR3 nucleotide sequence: TGTGCCAGCAGTCCCTCCCCTTTGTCGGGCTACACCTTC.

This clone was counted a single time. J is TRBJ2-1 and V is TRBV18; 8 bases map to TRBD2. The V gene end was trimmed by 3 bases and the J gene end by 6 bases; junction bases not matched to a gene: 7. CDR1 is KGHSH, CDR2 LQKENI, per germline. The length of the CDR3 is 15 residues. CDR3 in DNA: TGTGCCAGCTCACCTGCTTACGGGACTAGCAATGAGCAGTTCTTC. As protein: CASSPAYGTSNEQFF.

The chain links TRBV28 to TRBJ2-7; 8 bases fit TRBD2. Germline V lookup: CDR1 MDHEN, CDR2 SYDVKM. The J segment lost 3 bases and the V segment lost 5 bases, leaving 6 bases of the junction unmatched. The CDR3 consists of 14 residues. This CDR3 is CASSPSGSGYEQYF. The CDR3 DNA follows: TGTGCCAGCAGTCCAAGCGGGAGTGGCTACGAGCAGTACTTC. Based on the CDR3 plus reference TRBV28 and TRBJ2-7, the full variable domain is DVKVTQSSRYLVKRTGEKVFLECVQDMDHENMFWYRQDPGLGLRLIYFSYDVKMKEKGDIPEGYSVSREKKERFSLILESASTNQTSMYLCASSPSGSGYEQYFGPGTRLTVT.

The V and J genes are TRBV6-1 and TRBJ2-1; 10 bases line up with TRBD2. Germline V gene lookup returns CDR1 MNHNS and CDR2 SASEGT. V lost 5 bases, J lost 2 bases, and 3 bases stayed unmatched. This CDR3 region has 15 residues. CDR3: CASSLAGGPYNEQFF. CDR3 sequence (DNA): TGTGCCAGCAGTTTAGCGGGGGGACCCTACAATGAGCAGTTCTTC.

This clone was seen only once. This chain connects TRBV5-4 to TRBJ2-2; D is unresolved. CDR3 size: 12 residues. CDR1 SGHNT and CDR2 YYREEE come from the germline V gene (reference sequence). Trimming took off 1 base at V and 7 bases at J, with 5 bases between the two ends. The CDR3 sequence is CASSLRHGELFF. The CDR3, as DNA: TGTGCCAGCAGCTTGAGGCACGGGGAGCTGTTTTTT.

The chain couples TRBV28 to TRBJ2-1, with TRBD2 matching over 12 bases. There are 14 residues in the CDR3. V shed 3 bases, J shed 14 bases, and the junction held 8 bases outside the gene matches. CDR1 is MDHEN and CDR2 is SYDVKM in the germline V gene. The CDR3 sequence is CASSFGLAGNGEFF. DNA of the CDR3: TGTGCCAGCAGTTTTGGACTAGCGGGGAATGGCGAGTTCTTC.

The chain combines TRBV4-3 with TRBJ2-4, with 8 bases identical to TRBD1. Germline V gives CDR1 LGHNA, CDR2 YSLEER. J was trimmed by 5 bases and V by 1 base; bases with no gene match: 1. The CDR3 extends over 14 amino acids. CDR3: CASSQAQGENIQYF. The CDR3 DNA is TGCGCCAGCAGCCAAGCACAGGGGGAAAACATTCAGTACTTC.

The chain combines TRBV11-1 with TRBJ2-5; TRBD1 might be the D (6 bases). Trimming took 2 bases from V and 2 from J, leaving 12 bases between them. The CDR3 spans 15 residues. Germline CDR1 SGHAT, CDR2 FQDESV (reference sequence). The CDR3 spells CASSLLSGDQETQYF. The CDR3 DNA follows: TGTGCCAGCAGCTTATTGTCAGGGGATCAAGAGACCCAGTACTTC.

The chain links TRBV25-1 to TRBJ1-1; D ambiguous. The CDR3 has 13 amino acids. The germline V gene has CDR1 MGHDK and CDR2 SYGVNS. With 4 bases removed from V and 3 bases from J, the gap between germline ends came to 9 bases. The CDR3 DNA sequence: TGTGCCAGCAGTGGAAAGGGAGACACTGAAGCTTTCTTT. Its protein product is CASSGKGDTEAFF.

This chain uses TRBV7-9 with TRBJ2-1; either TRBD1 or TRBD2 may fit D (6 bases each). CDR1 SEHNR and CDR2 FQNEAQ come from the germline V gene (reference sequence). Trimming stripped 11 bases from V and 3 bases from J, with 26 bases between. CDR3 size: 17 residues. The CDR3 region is CAAAIGGQAAGYNEQFF. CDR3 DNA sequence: TGTGCCGCTGCAATAGGGGGGCAGGCGGCTGGCTACAATGAGCAGTTCTTC.

CDR3 amino acids: CASSPRRLGNEQFF. The CDR3, as DNA: TGTGCCAGCAGCCCACGCCGCCTGGGCAATGAGCAGTTCTTC. This chain joins TRBV7-8 and TRBJ2-1; no firm D call. The germline CDR1 and CDR2 sequences are SGHVS and FQNEAQ. V lost 5 bases, J lost 6 bases, and 14 bases lay in between. The CDR3 spans 14 residues.

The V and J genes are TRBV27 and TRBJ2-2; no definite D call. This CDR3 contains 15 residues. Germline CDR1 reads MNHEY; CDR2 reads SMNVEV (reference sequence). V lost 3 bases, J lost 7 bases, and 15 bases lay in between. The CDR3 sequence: CASSFGPTSGGELFF. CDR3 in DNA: TGTGCCAGCAGTTTTGGGCCAACCTCCGGCGGGGAGCTGTTTTTT.

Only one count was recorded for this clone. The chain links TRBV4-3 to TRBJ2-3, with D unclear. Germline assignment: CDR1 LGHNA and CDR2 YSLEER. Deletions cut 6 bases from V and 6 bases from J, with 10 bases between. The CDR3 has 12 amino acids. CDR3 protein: CASSRSRDTQYF. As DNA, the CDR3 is TGCGCCAGCAGTCGTAGCCGGGATACGCAGTATTTT.

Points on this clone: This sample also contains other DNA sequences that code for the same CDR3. In DNA form, the CDR3 reads TGTGCCAGCAGTTCTGGACAGATCTACGAGCAGTACTTC. Its protein product is CASSSGQIYEQYF. The rearrangement uses TRBV27 and TRBJ2-7; TRBD1 might be the D (6 bases). V shed 4 bases and J shed 3 bases, with 10 bases lying between them. This CDR3 is 13 amino acids long. The germline V gene encodes CDR1 MNHEY and CDR2 SMNVEV (reference sequence).